One TCR beta chain is described in this entry. Its antigen remains unknown. Germline CDR1 and CDR2: SGHTS and YDEGEE. The CDR3 length is 15 residues. The ends were cut back, 4 bases at V and 0 bases at J, with 12 bases in the middle. In the PCR, 60 Vbeta and 13 Jbeta primers were used. Produced via immunoSEQ multiplex PCR; TCRdb's table is partial and in-frame only. This sample's table has about 52,000 clones. This specimen comes from a study of cytomegalovirus exposure and HLA in healthy donors. Notes on the study in general: A later analysis reported that several of the most significant clusters appeared to be linked to common viral pathogens, among them Epstein-Barr virus. As was reported, the classifier diagnosed cytomegalovirus status with high specificity and sensitivity. For most TCR beta V segments, an earlier analysis put the productive rate at about 87% or about 30% of the time. The likely origin of a cluster of highly shared sequence variants was a sequencing artifact.

The TCR sequence derives from a woman in her fifties or sixties in good health and CMV-seropositive. The chain is built from TRBV5-8 and TRBJ2-3; possibly TRBD1 for D (6 bases). Sample: PBMCs. The CDR3 nucleotides are TGTGCCAGCAGCCGGGACACCTCTAGCACAGATACGCAGTATTTT. It encodes CASSRDTSSTDTQYF.